The 8 T cell receptor beta chains given below trace back to one sample, sequenced in a study of shared clonotypes between healthy human individuals. The assay was immunoSEQ multiplex PCR, and TCRdb's table has in-frame clones only and misses some. The sample comprises fewer than 850,000 clones, around 96% of which are singletons, and roughly 0.23% rests with the top ten. CD8 cells classed as naive were CD45RO-negative and positively selected for CCR7, excluding terminally differentiated effector memory CD45RA+ cells. Sample: naive CD8+ T cells sorted from blood. The receptor set was obtained from a man aged 25 to 45 in good health.

The CDR3 nucleotides read TGTGCCAGCAGCCCTGGCCAGACAGATACGCAGTATTTT. Amino acid sequence: CASSPGQTDTQYF. The gene calls are TRBV9 and TRBJ2-3; D gene ambiguous. CDR3 size: 13 residues. V lost 4 bases to trimming and J lost 3 bases, with 9 bases between them. The germline V gene has CDR1 SGDLS and CDR2 YYNGEE.

This chain uses TRBV27 with TRBJ2-3, with D tentatively TRBD2 (5 bases). V was trimmed by 8 bases and J by 2 bases, leaving 8 bases between them. CDR1 and CDR2 (germline): MNHEY, SMNVEV (reference sequence). The CDR3 consists of 12 residues. CDR3 loop: CASVGLTDTQYF. Here the CDR3 DNA reads TGTGCCAGCGTTGGACTCACAGATACGCAGTATTTT.

The chain employs TRBV7-6 and TRBJ2-7, with 11 bases matching TRBD1. Per the germline V gene, CDR1 is SGHVS and CDR2 is FNYEAQ. The CDR3 consists of 14 residues. V lost 5 bases and J lost 2; bases outside the gene matches: 2. CDR3 residues: CASSRGQGAYEQYF. CDR3 DNA: TGTGCCAGCAGCCGGGGACAGGGGGCCTACGAGCAGTACTTC.

The chain employs TRBV11-2 and TRBJ1-2; unclear D gene. The germline V gene encodes CDR1 SGHAT and CDR2 FQNNGV. V was pared by 1 base and J by 7 bases, with 10 bases between. There are 13 residues in the CDR3. In DNA form, the CDR3 reads TGTGCCAGCAGCTTAGTAAGTGGGTCTGGCTACACCTTC. Amino acids: CASSLVSGSGYTF.

This chain joins TRBV7-9 and TRBJ1-1; D is unresolved. This CDR3 is built from 12 residues. V shed 5 bases and J shed 7 bases, with 11 bases lying between them. Germline V gene data show CDR1 as SEHNR and CDR2 as FQNEAQ (reference sequence). CDR3 residues: CASSEPGFEAFF. DNA of the CDR3: TGTGCCAGCAGCGAACCGGGATTTGAAGCTTTCTTT.

The J gene is TRBJ2-2, the V gene TRBV27; D call uncertain. The CDR3 extends over 13 amino acids. Between the trimmed V and J ends, which lost 0 bases and 7 bases, there was a span of 6 bases. Germline V gene sequence: CDR1 MNHEY, CDR2 SMNVEV (reference sequence). For the CDR3, the DNA is TGTGCCAGCAGTTTATCCCGGCTCGGGGAGCTGTTTTTT. Translation gives CASSLSRLGELFF.

This sequence joins TRBV12-5 and TRBJ2-1; D is undetermined. The CDR3 is made up of 13 amino acids. CDR1 is LGHNT, CDR2 FRNRAP, per germline. With 0 bases removed from V and 5 bases from J, the gap between germline ends came to 5 bases. CDR3 protein: CASGLVPNNEQFF. The CDR3 nucleotides read TGTGCTAGTGGTTTGGTCCCGAACAATGAGCAGTTCTTC.

V usage is TRBV7-8 and J usage is TRBJ2-1; perhaps TRBD2 as D (7 bases). CDR1 is SGHVS, CDR2 FQNEAQ, per germline. The V and J ends lost 2 bases and 6 bases respectively, with 14 bases between them. This CDR3 is built from 15 residues. This CDR3 is CASSLRGGAVNEQFF. The CDR3 nucleotides read TGTGCCAGCAGCTTAAGGGGGGGAGCGGTCAATGAGCAGTTCTTC.